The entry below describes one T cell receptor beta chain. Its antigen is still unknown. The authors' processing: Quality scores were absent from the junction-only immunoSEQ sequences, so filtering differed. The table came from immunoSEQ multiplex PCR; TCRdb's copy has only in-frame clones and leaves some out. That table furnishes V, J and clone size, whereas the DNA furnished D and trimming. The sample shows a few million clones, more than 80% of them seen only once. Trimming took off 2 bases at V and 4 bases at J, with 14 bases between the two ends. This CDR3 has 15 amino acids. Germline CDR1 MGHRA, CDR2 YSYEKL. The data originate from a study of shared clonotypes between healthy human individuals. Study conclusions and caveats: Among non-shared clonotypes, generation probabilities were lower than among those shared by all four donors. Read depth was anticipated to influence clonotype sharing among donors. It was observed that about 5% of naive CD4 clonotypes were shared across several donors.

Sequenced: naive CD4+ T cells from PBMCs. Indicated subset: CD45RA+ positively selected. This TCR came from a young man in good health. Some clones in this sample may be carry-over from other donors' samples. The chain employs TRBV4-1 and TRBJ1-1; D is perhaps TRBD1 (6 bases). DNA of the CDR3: TGCGCCAGCAGCCAACCGCTGAGGGGGGCCACTGAAGCTTTCTTT. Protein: CASSQPLRGATEAFF.